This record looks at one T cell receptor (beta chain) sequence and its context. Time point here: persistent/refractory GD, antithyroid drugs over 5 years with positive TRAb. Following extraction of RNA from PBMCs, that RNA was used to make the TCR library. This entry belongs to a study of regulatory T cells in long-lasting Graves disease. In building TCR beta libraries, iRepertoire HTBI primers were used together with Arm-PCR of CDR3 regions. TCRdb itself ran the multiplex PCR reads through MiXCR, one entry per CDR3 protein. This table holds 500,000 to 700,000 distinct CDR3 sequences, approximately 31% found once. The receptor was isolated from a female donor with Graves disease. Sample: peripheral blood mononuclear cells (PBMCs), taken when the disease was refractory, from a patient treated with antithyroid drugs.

CDR3 region: CSVVVGRSGEQYF. The CDR3 DNA follows: TGCAGCGTTGTTGTCGGGAGGTCGGGCGAGCAGTACTTC. The V gene is TRBV29-1, the J gene TRBJ2-7, with 7 bases identical to TRBD2. CDR3 size: 13 residues. Trimming removed 4 bases from V and 6 bases from J; junction bases left unmatched: 9. Looked up from germline, CDR1 is SQVTM and CDR2 is ANQGSEA.